This T cell receptor (beta chain) was profiled in a study of blood T cell repertoires in COVID-19. Turning to the study itself: COVID-19 samples from acute and convalescent phases originated in the United States, Italy and Spain.

The study recruited exposed participants who had met a COVID-19 case within 2 weeks before entry. Authors' methods: Quantification of nucleated cells was approximated via reference gene primer amplification. Method: immunoSEQ multiplex PCR; TCRdb's copy keeps in-frame clones and lacks some. The V and J calls and clone size come from that table; D and trimming were worked out from the DNA. Here the sample spans 200,000 to 250,000 clones, almost 90% being singletons. The CDR3 sequence is 11 residues long. Per the germline V gene, CDR1 is MNHEY and CDR2 is SMNVEV (reference sequence). Trimming took off 3 bases at V and 6 bases at J, with 3 bases between the two ends. This clone was found a few times. This sequence is one base from a far larger clone and is likely a read error.

The TCR comes from a man aged 25-40 years who had been exposed to COVID-19. The specimen was PBMCs or T cells enriched from blood (not recorded which). The V and J genes are TRBV27 and TRBJ2-1; D remains unclear. CDR3 DNA: TGTGCCAGCAGTTTCTTCAATGAGCAGTTCTTC. It yields the protein CASSFFNEQFF.